This T cell receptor (beta chain) was recorded in a study of blood T cell repertoires in COVID-19. Overall study context: Nucleic acid was either cDNA or gDNA, and it came from T cells, B-cell-depleted T cells, or PBMCs.

Measured with immunoSEQ multiplex PCR; TCRdb has only the in-frame clones, and not every one. The table lists tens of thousands of clones, over 65% of them singletons. Trimming shortened V by 5 bases and J by 1 base, and 9 bases separated the two germline ends. The CDR3 totals 13 residues. Germline CDR1 is LNHDA and CDR2 is SQIVND (reference sequence). This TCR was recovered from a woman aged 60-70 years with acute or convalescent COVID-19. This chain joins TRBV19 and TRBJ2-7; maybe TRBD1 (5 bases). Sequencing was performed on peripheral blood. The DNA for the CDR3 is TGTGCCAGTAGTTTGGACAAATCCTACGAGCAGTACTTC. Translation: CASSLDKSYEQYF.